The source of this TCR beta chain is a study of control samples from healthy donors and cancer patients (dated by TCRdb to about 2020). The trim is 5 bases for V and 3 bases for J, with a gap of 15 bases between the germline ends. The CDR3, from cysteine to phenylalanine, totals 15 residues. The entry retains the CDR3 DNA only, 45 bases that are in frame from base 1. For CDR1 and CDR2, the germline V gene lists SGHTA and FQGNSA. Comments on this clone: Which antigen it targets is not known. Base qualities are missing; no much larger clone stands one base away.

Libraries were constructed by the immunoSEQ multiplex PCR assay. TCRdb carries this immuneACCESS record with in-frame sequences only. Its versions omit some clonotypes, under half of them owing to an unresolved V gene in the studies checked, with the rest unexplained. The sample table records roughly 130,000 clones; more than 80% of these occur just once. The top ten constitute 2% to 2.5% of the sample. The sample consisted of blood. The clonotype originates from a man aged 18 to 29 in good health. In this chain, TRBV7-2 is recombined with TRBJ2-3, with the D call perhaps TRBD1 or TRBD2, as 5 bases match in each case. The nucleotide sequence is TGTGCCAGCAGCCAACTAGGGTGGGGGACAGATACGCAGTATTTT. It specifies CASSQLGWGTDTQYF.